Ten or more counts support the clone carrying this T cell receptor beta chain. Its target is unknown. The record originates from a study of T-cell reconstitution after alpha-beta-depleted transplantation in children. Unique molecular identifiers were built into the TCRbeta library. TCRdb re-derived calls from the PCR reads in MiXCR, one entry per CDR3 protein. This sample has about 200,000 distinct CDR3 sequences, with just under 6.5% found just once. V lost 3 bases to trimming and J lost 0 bases, with 15 bases between them. In germline, CDR1 is LGHNA, CDR2 YNFKEQ. The CDR3 covers 16 residues. Study results and limitations: As was reported, about two months after transplant, alpha-beta T cells came from several hundred expanded graft clones. Newly made T cells mostly supplied T-cell counts and diversity one year after transplant.

Sample: PBMCs, taken before TCRalphabeta/CD19-depleted stem cell transplant. The source of this sequence is a girl less than two years old with combined immunodeficiency, due to receive a stem cell transplant. The V gene is TRBV4-2, the J gene TRBJ2-7; no firm D call. CDR3 sequence (DNA): TGTGCCAGCAGCCATCCCGGGCAAGGCCTCTCCTACGAGCAGTACTTC. Translating gives CASSHPGQGLSYEQYF.